Each of the 24 T cell receptor beta chains below was sequenced from the same sample in a study of beta chain features in type 1 diabetes. Expressed TCRB transcripts were sequenced because the isolated RNA had all been reverse transcribed beforehand. Clones were sequenced by immunoSEQ multiplex PCR, and TCRdb holds only the in-frame ones, with some missing. The sample shows some 190,000 clones, around 8% of them seen only once. General study results and limits: Shorter TCRB CDR3s, moderately but significantly so, were found in Type 1 diabetes patients in all four CD4+ subsets.

These receptors' antigens are unknown. The sequencing input was central memory CD4+ T cells from blood. These receptors were obtained from a woman aged 35 to 49 with type 1 diabetes.

The sample holds a few counts of this clone. The rearrangement uses TRBV7-8 and TRBJ2-5; 7 bases fit TRBD2. This CDR3 is built from 14 residues. V was pared by 5 bases and J by 4 bases, with 7 bases of the junction left unmatched. The V gene's germline CDR1 is SGHVS and CDR2 FQNEAQ. The chain's CDR3 is CASSRRGSRETQYF. The CDR3 bases are TGTGCCAGCAGCCGCCGCGGGAGCCGAGAGACCCAGTACTTC.

In its sample, this clone was seen a few times. The gene calls are TRBV5-6 and TRBJ2-2; 8 bases fit TRBD2. With 4 bases clipped from V and 4 bases from J, the junction kept 6 bases outside the gene matches. The CDR3 has 15 amino acids. The germline V gene encodes CDR1 SGHDT and CDR2 YYEEEE. CDR3 bases: TGTGCCAGCAGCCCTGATCTAGCGGGCACCGGGGAGCTGTTTTTT. Translated, it gives CASSPDLAGTGELFF.

In its sample, this clone was seen a few times. The gene calls are TRBV6-5 and TRBJ2-2; 7 bases align to TRBD1. Trimming cost V 11 bases and J 3 bases; bases outside gene matches: 6. The germline V gene has CDR1 MNHEY and CDR2 SVGAGI. This CDR3 comprises 13 residues. The CDR3, as DNA: TGTGCCGGAACCACAGGGGACACCGGGGAGCTGTTTTTT. Encoded protein: CAGTTGDTGELFF.

The chain uses TRBV19 and TRBJ1-2, with unresolved D. This CDR3 has 11 residues. Germline CDR1 is LNHDA and CDR2 is SQIVND (reference sequence). Trimming cost V 5 bases and J 7 bases, with 8 bases left between them. The CDR3 here is CASSSGLGYTF. The CDR3, as DNA: TGTGCCAGTAGTTCTGGGCTTGGCTACACCTTC.

This chain connects TRBV18 to TRBJ2-5; the D gene is possibly TRBD1 (5 bases). The DNA end is a closer match to TRBJ2-7, so the J assignment may be wrong. The CDR3 covers 13 residues. The germline V gene has CDR1 KGHSH and CDR2 LQKENI. CDR3 bases: TGTGCCAGCTCACTCCTGGACACCTACGAGCAGTACTTC. Translating it yields CASSLLDTYEQYF.

The chain uses TRBV14 and TRBJ2-7; TRBD2 might be the D (6 bases). The V end was cut by 1 base, the J end by 0 bases, with 19 bases between. The CDR3 spans 18 residues. Per germline, CDR1 SGHDN and CDR2 FVKESK. The CDR3 sequence is CASSQAGVGRDFSYEQYF. CDR3 bases: TGTGCCAGCAGCCAAGCAGGAGTGGGGCGGGATTTCTCCTACGAGCAGTACTTC.

The CDR3: CASSEYRDSLYEQYF. For the CDR3, the DNA is TGTGCCAGCAGTGAATATAGGGACAGCCTCTACGAGCAGTACTTC. This chain connects TRBV6-1 to TRBJ2-7, with 7 bases aligning to TRBD1. Germline CDR1 and CDR2: MNHNS and SASEGT. The CDR3 runs to 15 residues. With V trimmed by 2 bases and J by 3 bases, 7 bases remained unmatched.

This clone was counted only a few times. The DNA for the CDR3 is TGTGCCAGTAGTATAGATCGCGGAGGGGCGTACCAAGAGACCCAGTACTTC. Translating it yields CASSIDRGGAYQETQYF. V usage is TRBV19 and J usage is TRBJ2-5, with a weak D call TRBD2 (6 bases). The V and J ends lost 0 bases and 0 bases respectively, with 14 bases between them. Germline values: CDR1 LNHDA, CDR2 SQIVND (reference sequence). The length of the CDR3 is 17 residues.

This clone was recorded a few times. The chain couples TRBV19 to TRBJ2-5, with a possible D match to TRBD2 (5 bases). Per the germline V gene, CDR1 is LNHDA and CDR2 is SQIVND (reference sequence). This CDR3 spans 15 amino acids. Trimming stripped 1 base from V and 5 bases from J, with 14 bases between. The CDR3 bases are TGTGCCAGTAGTATAGGAGAGCGGCGCGGGGAGACCCAGTACTTC. This sequence encodes CASSIGERRGETQYF.

This chain connects TRBV7-2 to TRBJ1-1; D is unresolved. Germline V gene data show CDR1 as SGHTA and CDR2 as FQGNSA. Trimming cost V 1 base and J 1 base, with 13 bases left between them. The CDR3 is made up of 16 amino acids. CDR3 loop: CASSLVGPRRNTEAFF. The CDR3 DNA sequence: TGTGCCAGCAGCTTAGTTGGGCCAAGACGGAACACTGAAGCTTTCTTT.

The chain recombines TRBV4-3 with TRBJ1-1; D may be TRBD1 (5 bases). The CDR3 contains 13 residues. Per the germline V gene, CDR1 is LGHNA and CDR2 is YSLEER. The V end lost 3 bases, the J end lost 1 base, and 6 bases lay between the germline ends. The DNA of the CDR3 is TGCGCCAGCAGCCATCAGGGGAACACTGAAGCTTTCTTT. Protein sequence: CASSHQGNTEAFF.

This clone was observed a few times. The chain links TRBV4-3 to TRBJ2-2; 9 bases map to TRBD1. This CDR3 spans 15 amino acids. The trim removed 3 bases at V and 4 bases at J, leaving 3 bases unmatched. Germline V CDR1 and CDR2: LGHNA, YSLEER. CDR3 loop: CASSHQGQGTGELFF. Here the CDR3 DNA reads TGCGCCAGCAGCCATCAGGGACAGGGCACCGGGGAGCTGTTTTTT.

In its sample, this clone was seen a few times. The chain couples TRBV7-9 to TRBJ2-1; D gene ambiguous. Germline lookup yields CDR1 SEHNR and CDR2 FQNEAQ (reference sequence). Between the trimmed V and J ends, which lost 4 bases and 9 bases, there was a span of 10 bases. The CDR3 totals 12 residues. CDR3 DNA sequence: TGTGCCAGCAGCTCGACCGAGGCTGAGCAGTTCTTC. The encoded protein is CASSSTEAEQFF.

The chain recombines TRBV5-1 with TRBJ2-7, with D perhaps TRBD2 (5 bases). Trimming stripped 3 bases from V and 6 bases from J, with 10 bases between. Germline V gives CDR1 SGHRS, CDR2 YFSETQ. The CDR3 runs to 12 residues. CDR3 sequence: CASSSTAGEQYF. DNA for the CDR3: TGCGCCAGCAGCTCGACGGCGGGCGAGCAGTACTTC.

The chain couples TRBV6-5 to TRBJ1-2; D possibly corresponds to TRBD1 (6 bases). The ends were cut back, 6 bases at V and 6 bases at J, with 11 bases in the middle. The CDR3 is 12 amino acids. Germline CDR1 and CDR2: MNHEY and SVGAGI. CDR3 sequence: CASSVNRDGYTF. The CDR3 nucleotides are TGTGCCAGCAGCGTTAACAGGGATGGCTACACCTTC.

This rearrangement joins TRBV28 to TRBJ2-1, with 13 bases identical to TRBD2. The J segment lost 4 bases and the V segment lost 5 bases, leaving 2 bases of the junction unmatched. Germline lookup yields CDR1 MDHEN and CDR2 SYDVKM. This CDR3 spans 15 amino acids. The CDR3 DNA is TGTGCCAGCAGTGAACTAGCGGGAGGGTACAATGAGCAGTTCTTC. This translates into CASSELAGGYNEQFF.

CDR3 loop: CASSLFPGTEAGYTF. CDR3 bases: TGCGCCAGCAGCCTGTTTCCCGGGACAGAGGCTGGCTACACCTTC. J is TRBJ1-2 and V is TRBV5-1, with TRBD1 identical over 7 bases. The junction had 13 bases not matched to a gene; V was cut back by 4 bases and J by 7 bases. This CDR3 has 15 amino acids. Germline-derived CDR1 and CDR2 are SGHRS and YFSETQ.

This clone was detected only a few times. The V gene is TRBV10-3, the J gene TRBJ2-1; 7 positions match TRBD1. The germline gives CDR1 ENHRY, CDR2 SYGVKD. Trimming removed 7 bases from V and 7 bases from J; junction bases left unmatched: 7. The CDR3 is 13 residues long. The CDR3 bases are TGTGCCATCACCCCTGACAGGGAGAATGAGCAGTTCTTC. This codes for CAITPDRENEQFF.

This clone was counted between two and nine times. The chain carries TRBV7-3 and TRBJ2-5, with 7 bases fitting TRBD2. Germline V gene data show CDR1 as SGHTA and CDR2 as FQGTGA. The CDR3 runs to 14 residues. J lost 5 bases, V lost 1 base, and 4 bases had no gene match. The CDR3 spells CASSLNPAGETQYF. The CDR3 region has the DNA TGTGCCAGCAGCTTAAACCCAGCGGGGGAGACCCAGTACTTC.

The rearrangement links TRBV18 to TRBJ2-5, with no clear D. Trimming shortened V by 6 bases and J by 5 bases, and 7 bases separated the two germline ends. Germline CDR1 KGHSH, CDR2 LQKENI. The CDR3 runs to 11 residues. The CDR3 DNA follows: TGTGCCAGCTCGACACCGGAGACCCAGTACTTC. Translated, it gives CASSTPETQYF.

This clone showed up just a few times. The chain carries TRBV7-2 and TRBJ1-2, with D hard to call. Between the trimmed V and J ends, which lost 0 bases and 3 bases, there was a span of 11 bases. The CDR3 is made up of 15 amino acids. Germline V lookup: CDR1 SGHTA, CDR2 FQGNSA. The CDR3 nucleotides read TGTGCCAGCAGCTTAGCCAGGACGGACTACTATGGCTACACCTTC. This gives the protein CASSLARTDYYGYTF.

The rearrangement joins TRBV12-5 to TRBJ2-1; 12 nucleotides match TRBD1. After removal of 0 bases from V and 9 bases from J, the junction contained 9 bases not matched to a gene. The length of the CDR3 is 17 residues. CDR1 and CDR2 (germline): LGHNT, FRNRAP. This CDR3 is CASGLVLGQGALGEQFF. The CDR3 DNA reads as TGTGCTAGTGGTTTGGTACTGGGACAGGGGGCTCTAGGTGAGCAGTTCTTC.

This clone showed up just a few times. The chain joins TRBV30 to TRBJ2-3; D is perhaps TRBD2 (7 bases). The V gene lost 4 bases and the J gene lost 2 bases, with 10 bases spanning the gap. Germline V CDR1 and CDR2: GTSNPN, SVGIG (reference sequence). The CDR3 is 13 residues long. The CDR3 bases are TGTGCCTGGAATGGGGGGGCCACAGATACGCAGTATTTT. Its translation: CAWNGGATDTQYF.

The chain is built from TRBV27 and TRBJ2-7, with 7 bases fitting TRBD2. Germline V gene lookup returns CDR1 MNHEY and CDR2 SMNVEV (reference sequence). There are 16 residues in the CDR3. V shed 2 bases, J shed 2 bases, and the junction held 9 bases outside the gene matches. The CDR3 is CASSLRGSGLPYEQYF. The DNA for the CDR3 is TGTGCCAGCAGTTTACGGGGTAGCGGGTTACCCTACGAGCAGTACTTC.